The 17 T cell receptor beta chains given below trace back to one sample, sequenced in a study of response to subunit inactivated influenza vaccine. TCRdb reprocessed the RT-PCR reads via MiXCR and lists one record per CDR3 protein. The data contain about 780,000 distinct CDR3 sequences, about 18% of them seen just once; the ten biggest clones take up around 9.9%. The sample consisted of PBMCs from blood, taken roughly 5 days after vaccination. The receptors shown here come from a man over 45 who received an inactivated influenza vaccine.

The chain is built from TRBV4-1 and TRBJ2-1; TRBD2 matches 7 bases. Germline CDR1 is MGHRA and CDR2 is YSYEKL. V lost 0 bases and J lost 0; bases outside the gene matches: 11. The CDR3 length is 19 residues. The CDR3 nucleotides read TGCGCCAGCAGCCAAGACACCTTCGAGCGGGGTGTCTCCTACAATGAGCAGTTCTTC. Translating it yields CASSQDTFERGVSYNEQFF.

The chain recombines TRBV7-9 with TRBJ1-1; the match to TRBD1 covers 7 bases. Germline V gene sequence: CDR1 SEHNR, CDR2 FQNEAQ (reference sequence). The length of the CDR3 is 13 residues. Trimming cost V 7 bases and J 11 bases; bases outside gene matches: 13. The CDR3 region is CASNPTGNPSAFF. For the CDR3, the DNA is TGTGCCAGCAACCCGACAGGGAACCCTTCCGCTTTCTTT.

This clonotype was detected a few times. The chain is built from TRBV4-2 and TRBJ2-1; D may be TRBD2 (6 bases). The germline gives CDR1 LGHNA, CDR2 YNFKEQ. Trimming removed 0 bases from V and 10 bases from J, with 22 bases in between. The CDR3 length is 17 residues. CDR3 sequence reads: CASSQDFRRVYHIEQFF. The CDR3 DNA reads as TGTGCCAGCAGCCAAGATTTCCGGAGGGTTTATCATATCGAGCAGTTCTTC.

This chain joins TRBV6-5 and TRBJ2-7, with 15 bases matching TRBD2. The J segment lost 4 bases and the V segment lost 0 bases, leaving 10 bases of the junction unmatched. CDR1 is MNHEY, CDR2 SVGAGI, per germline. This CDR3 spans 19 amino acids. CDR3: CASSYSIDGTSGRKYEQYF. CDR3 nucleotide sequence: TGTGCCAGCAGTTACTCGATTGACGGGACTAGCGGGAGGAAGTACGAGCAGTACTTC.

The chain couples TRBV7-3 to TRBJ2-1, with 9 bases aligning to TRBD1. Trimming at V came to 5 bases and at J to 4 bases, leaving 9 bases not matched to a gene. The CDR3 runs to 16 residues. Germline values: CDR1 SGHTA, CDR2 FQGTGA. The CDR3 nucleotides are TGTGCCAGCAGCACCTCCGGGACAGGGATTTACAATGAGCAGTTCTTC. This encodes CASSTSGTGIYNEQFF.

This clonotype occurred many times. The chain couples TRBV4-2 to TRBJ1-3; no clear D. CDR1 and CDR2 (germline): LGHNA, YNFKEQ. Trimming stripped 0 bases from V and 3 bases from J, with 12 bases between. CDR3 length equals 16 residues. CDR3 sequence reads: CASSQDQSQLGNTIYF. The CDR3 nucleotides are TGTGCCAGCAGCCAAGATCAGTCCCAGCTTGGAAACACCATATATTTT.

V gene TRBV6-1 combines with J gene TRBJ2-7; 9 nucleotides align to TRBD2. The length of the CDR3 is 15 residues. Germline V gene lookup returns CDR1 MNHNS and CDR2 SASEGT. V was clipped by 5 bases and J by 2 bases; unmatched bases: 7. The CDR3 region is CASSPRTSATYEQYF. In nucleotides, the CDR3 is TGTGCCAGCAGTCCCCGGACTAGCGCAACCTACGAGCAGTACTTC.

This clonotype was recorded many times. The chain combines TRBV20-1 with TRBJ1-4; D call uncertain. From germline, CDR1 is DFQATT and CDR2 SNEGSKA (reference sequence). Deletions cut 0 bases from V and 5 bases from J, with 13 bases between. This CDR3 region has 15 residues. CDR3 region: CSARDFQRGNEKLFF. The CDR3 bases are TGCAGTGCTAGAGATTTTCAGCGAGGGAATGAAAAACTGTTTTTT.

The V gene is TRBV11-2, the J gene TRBJ2-1; D gene unclear. This CDR3 is 14 amino acids long. Germline CDR1 and CDR2: SGHAT and FQNNGV. V lost 4 bases, J lost 7 bases, and 14 bases lay in between. CDR3 loop: CASSSLKFRNEQFF. In DNA, the CDR3 is TGTGCCAGCAGCTCCCTTAAATTTCGGAATGAGCAGTTCTTC.

The chain employs TRBV6-1 and TRBJ1-4, with D uncertain. There are 15 residues in the CDR3. The germline V and J ends were trimmed by 11 bases and 0 bases, with 16 bases remaining between them. The V gene's germline CDR1 is MNHNS and CDR2 SASEGT. CDR3 in amino acids: CAAADRRSTNEKLFF. CDR3 DNA sequence: TGTGCCGCCGCCGACCGCCGTTCAACTAATGAAAAACTGTTTTTT.

This rearrangement joins TRBV4-1 to TRBJ1-2, with no clear D. Between the trimmed V and J ends, which lost 5 bases and 3 bases, there was a span of 16 bases. In germline, CDR1 is MGHRA, CDR2 YSYEKL. The CDR3 has 15 residues. The CDR3 loop reads CASSSRERRDYGYTF. DNA of the CDR3: TGCGCCAGCAGCTCCCGGGAGAGAAGGGACTATGGCTACACCTTC.

The CDR3 protein is CASSKDHNQPQHF. The CDR3 coding sequence is TGTGCCAGCAGCAAAGATCACAATCAGCCCCAGCATTTT. J is TRBJ1-5 and V is TRBV21-1. TRBV21-1 is a listed pseudogene. The CDR3 totals 13 residues.

The genes are TRBV2 and TRBJ1-4; 7 bases line up with TRBD1. With V trimmed by 4 bases and J by 7 bases, 9 bases remained unmatched. The germline V gene has CDR1 SNHLY and CDR2 FYNNEI. The CDR3 runs to 15 residues. The CDR3 spells CASSATGTVREKLFF. CDR3 DNA sequence: TGTGCCAGCAGTGCGACCGGGACAGTTCGTGAAAAACTGTTTTTT.

The CDR3 loop reads CASSFSRMTEAFF. CDR3 nucleotide sequence: TGTGCCAGCAGTTTTTCTCGGATGACTGAAGCTTTCTTT. The V gene is TRBV25-1, the J gene TRBJ1-1; D ambiguous. CDR1 is MGHDK, CDR2 SYGVNS, per germline. The V and J ends lost 5 bases and 5 bases respectively, with 12 bases between them. This CDR3 region has 13 residues.

This clonotype was seen a handful of times. The rearrangement joins TRBV18 to TRBJ2-2; D may be TRBD2 (6 bases). This CDR3 has 13 amino acids. Looked up from germline, CDR1 is KGHSH and CDR2 is LQKENI. The ends were cut back, 3 bases at V and 7 bases at J, with 9 bases in the middle. The CDR3 sequence: CASSPPGDGELFF. The CDR3 bases are TGTGCCAGCTCACCTCCGGGGGACGGGGAGCTGTTTTTT.

This clonotype was detected once. The gene calls are TRBV11-2 and TRBJ2-1; 9 nucleotides match TRBD2. Looked up from germline, CDR1 is SGHAT and CDR2 is FQNNGV. This CDR3 spans 18 amino acids. V was clipped by 3 bases and J by 3 bases; unmatched bases: 12. CDR3 protein: CASSFLPSGMLNYNEQFF. CDR3 nucleotides: TGTGCCAGCAGCTTTCTTCCTAGCGGGATGCTCAACTACAATGAGCAGTTCTTC.

The rearrangement uses TRBV4-2 and TRBJ2-7, with 8 bases that match TRBD2. The CDR3 has 15 amino acids. Germline lookup yields CDR1 LGHNA and CDR2 YNFKEQ. With 3 bases clipped from V and 0 bases from J, the junction kept 4 bases outside the gene matches. CDR3: CASSHESGSSYEQYF. CDR3 DNA: TGTGCCAGCAGCCATGAGAGCGGGAGCTCCTACGAGCAGTACTTC.